The clone carrying this TCR beta chain was observed a single time. As yet, its antigen is unknown. Germline lookup yields CDR1 MDHEN and CDR2 SYDVKM. This CDR3 has 17 residues. V shed 4 bases and J shed 1 base, with 19 bases lying between them. The data stem from a study of T cell responses to AZD1222 COVID-19 vaccine. TCRdb keeps only in-frame clones here, not all; method: immunoSEQ multiplex PCR. The sample consists of about 140,000 clones, roughly 92% of them appearing once. Overall study findings and caveats: Clonal diversity may have been underestimated in mostly white British donors.

The receptor comes from an adult who received the AZD1222 COVID-19 vaccine. Sequencing was performed on peripheral blood, taken 28 days after the second AZD1222 dose. The chain recombines TRBV28 with TRBJ1-2; D is possibly TRBD1 (5 bases). This CDR3 is CASSSPSAWGGNYGYTF. The DNA of the CDR3 is TGTGCCAGCAGTTCCCCTTCCGCCTGGGGCGGTAACTATGGCTACACCTTC.